One and the same sample provided the 23 T cell receptor beta chains below, sequenced in a study of T cell repertoires in cytomegalovirus infection. MiXCR, applied by TCRdb to the reads, yields one record per CDR3 protein. The sample includes approximately 630,000 distinct CDR3 sequences, approximately 24% seen only once; the top ten take around 7.6%. Sequencing was performed on CD8+ T cells from PBMCs. These receptors all come from a human donor in good health (CMV status not recorded). Some clones in this sample may be carry-over from other donors' samples.

A word on this clonotype: A read error is possible here, since a much larger clone lies one base away. The V call is TRBV6-5, the J call TRBJ2-3, with no clear D. The CDR3 runs to 14 residues. Germline lookup yields CDR1 MNHEY and CDR2 SVGAGI. The CDR3 is CASNYSGRADTQYF. In nucleotides, the CDR3 is TGTGCCAGCAATTACTCGGGCCGAGCAGATACGCAGTATTTT.

In its sample, this clonotype was seen many times. V gene TRBV11-3 combines with J gene TRBJ2-7, with D perhaps TRBD2 (6 bases). CDR1 is SGHNT and CDR2 is YENEEA in the germline V gene. This CDR3 has 16 residues. Trimming pared 5 bases from V and 5 bases from J, leaving 22 bases between. Here the CDR3 reads CASSPQRIGGMDEQYF. The DNA of the CDR3 is TGTGCCAGCAGCCCCCAAAGGATCGGGGGAATGGACGAGCAGTACTTC. The whole variable domain, remainder taken from reference TRBV11-3 and TRBJ2-7, is EAGVVQSPRYKIIEKKQPVAFWCNPISGHNTLYWYLQNLGQGPELLIRYENEEAVDDSQLPKDRFSAERLKGVDSTLKIQPAELGDSAVYLCASSPQRIGGMDEQYFGPGTRLTVT.

This clonotype has ten or more counts. The chain carries TRBV6-1 and TRBJ2-3; 7 bases are a match to TRBD1. V lost 1 base, J lost 5 bases, and 6 bases stayed unmatched. Germline V gene lookup returns CDR1 MNHNS and CDR2 SASEGT. This CDR3 is 15 amino acids long. Written as DNA, the CDR3 is TGTGCCAGCAGTGAAGTGGGACAGAAGGGAGATACGCAGTATTTT. Protein: CASSEVGQKGDTQYF.

This clonotype was counted ten times or more. The chain is built from TRBV7-6 and TRBJ1-5; D is unresolved. This CDR3 contains 15 residues. V gave up 0 bases and J gave up 1 base, with 7 bases separating them. Germline V gene sequence: CDR1 SGHVS, CDR2 FNYEAQ. As DNA, the CDR3 is TGTGCCAGCAGCTTAGCGTTGGGGAGCAATCAGCCCCAGCATTTT. This encodes CASSLALGSNQPQHF.

This clonotype was counted only a few times. J is TRBJ1-3 and V is TRBV7-8; no definite D call. The ends were cut back, 4 bases at V and 0 bases at J, with 13 bases in the middle. Germline values: CDR1 SGHVS, CDR2 FQNEAQ. This CDR3 is built from 16 residues. The CDR3 region has the DNA TGTGCCAGCAGCTCGGGTCGGGGTTACTCTGGAAACACCATATATTTT. As protein: CASSSGRGYSGNTIYF.

The V gene is TRBV5-6, the J gene TRBJ2-2; 12 bases are a match to TRBD1. Germline V gene data show CDR1 as SGHDT and CDR2 as YYEEEE. J was trimmed by 4 bases and V by 4 bases; bases with no gene match: 8. This CDR3 contains 17 residues. CDR3: CASSIRDRGLVTGELFF. The CDR3 coding sequence is TGTGCCAGCAGCATCCGGGACAGGGGGCTCGTCACCGGGGAGCTGTTTTTT.

This clonotype was counted ten times or more. The chain employs TRBV11-3 and TRBJ2-2; maybe TRBD1 (6 bases). The V end lost 5 bases, the J end lost 5 bases, and 9 bases lay between the germline ends. The germline CDR1 and CDR2 sequences are SGHNT and YENEEA. There are 13 residues in the CDR3. CDR3: CASSPRGTGELFF. The CDR3 nucleotides are TGTGCCAGCAGCCCAAGGGGGACCGGGGAGCTGTTTTTT.

The table lists this clonotype with many counts. As DNA, the CDR3 is TGTGCCAGCAGCTCCAGCCCTACTTTGGCTGGAAACACCATATATTTT. This encodes CASSSSPTLAGNTIYF. This chain uses TRBV7-8 with TRBJ1-3; D is unresolved. V shed 4 bases and J shed 2 bases, with 15 bases lying between them. CDR3 length equals 16 residues. CDR1 is SGHVS, CDR2 FQNEAQ, per germline.

V and J are TRBV6-6 and TRBJ2-1; D is undetermined. CDR3 size: 16 residues. Germline loops: CDR1 MNHNY, CDR2 SVGAGI (reference sequence). Deletions cut 5 bases from V and 3 bases from J, with 17 bases between. The CDR3 DNA reads as TGTGCCAGCAGTCCCCTGATTGCCATTAACTACAATGAGCAGTTCTTC. It codes for CASSPLIAINYNEQFF.

This clonotype was observed a few times. Germline and junction disagree at one end, which may indicate a read error. V and J are TRBV23-1 and TRBJ1-3; D call uncertain. TRBV23-1 is recorded as an ORF, its role being uncertain. The CDR3 totals 10 residues. This CDR3 is CALQEDTIYF. The CDR3 DNA follows: TGTGCCCTCCAGGAAGACACCATATATTTT.

This clonotype was seen a few times. One junction end disagrees with the germline gene, perhaps due to a read error. V is TRBV29-1 and J is TRBJ2-6, with D possibly being TRBD2 (5 bases). Germline CDR1 reads SQVTM; CDR2 reads ANQGSEA. The CDR3 sequence is 13 residues long. The DNA for the CDR3 is TGCAGCGTTGAAGAGACGGGGAGCTGGGGATTGGCTTTC. Protein product: CSVEETGSWGLAF.

This clonotype was seen a handful of times. The chain is built from TRBV19 and TRBJ1-2; D not certain. From germline, CDR1 is LNHDA and CDR2 SQIVND (reference sequence). Trimming cost V 5 bases and J 10 bases, with 14 bases left between them. CDR3 size: 12 residues. CDR3 sequence: CASSHYPDDYTF. CDR3 nucleotide sequence: TGTGCCAGTAGTCACTACCCGGACGACTACACCTTC.

This clonotype was seen only once. The chain joins TRBV5-1 to TRBJ2-7, with 7 bases identical to TRBD1. The length of the CDR3 is 14 residues. V lost 5 bases, J lost 4 bases, and 9 bases stayed unmatched. Germline V gene sequence: CDR1 SGHRS, CDR2 YFSETQ. CDR3 bases: TGCGCCAGCAGACGACAGGGAGAGGAGTACGAGCAGTACTTC. Its protein is CASRRQGEEYEQYF.

The V and J genes are TRBV12-3 or TRBV12-4 and TRBJ1-2; 7 bases are shared with TRBD1. The CDR3 contains 16 residues. Trimming took 6 bases from V and 3 from J; bases not matched to a gene: 13. The chain's CDR3 is CASRSTRTGRDYGYTF. CDR3 DNA: TGTGCCAGCAGATCAACCCGGACAGGTCGGGACTATGGCTACACCTTC.

V and J are TRBV5-6 and TRBJ2-1; maybe TRBD2 (7 bases). Between the trimmed V and J ends, which lost 5 bases and 10 bases, there was a span of 22 bases. This CDR3 contains 15 residues. The germline V gene has CDR1 SGHDT and CDR2 YYEEEE. The CDR3 nucleotides are TGTGCCAGCAGTGGGTCGGCGGGGGCCTTTAGGGAGCAGTTCTTC. Protein product: CASSGSAGAFREQFF.

This clonotype was seen many times. This chain links TRBV7-8 with TRBJ1-5, with D hard to call. The CDR3 is made up of 13 amino acids. In germline, CDR1 is SGHVS, CDR2 FQNEAQ. V was clipped by 4 bases and J by 4 bases, with 8 bases between them. For the CDR3, the DNA is TGTGCCAGCAGCTCCGACATTAATCAGCCCCAGCATTTT. Encoded protein: CASSSDINQPQHF.

This clonotype was recorded many times. J is TRBJ2-5 and V is TRBV7-9, with D possibly being TRBD1 (6 bases). V lost 4 bases and J lost 2, with 11 bases in between. CDR1 is SEHNR, CDR2 FQNEAQ, per germline (reference sequence). The CDR3 length is 14 residues. Here the CDR3 DNA reads TGTGCCAGCAGCTCTGAAAGGGGGCAAGAGACCCAGTACTTC. Encoded protein: CASSSERGQETQYF. The full variable domain, in which reference TRBV7-9 and TRBJ2-5 provide the parts outside the CDR3, is DTGVSQNPRHKITKRGQNVTFRCDPISEHNRLYWYRQTLGQGPEFLTYFQNEAQLEKSRLLSDRFSAERPKGSFSTLEIQRTEQGDSAMYLCASSSERGQETQYFGPGTRLLVL.

This clonotype occurred many times. The rearrangement links TRBV7-9 to TRBJ2-3; 14 bases line up with TRBD2. Germline-derived CDR1 and CDR2 are SEHNR and FQNEAQ (reference sequence). The CDR3 runs 18 residues. The trim removed 7 bases at V and 0 bases at J, leaving 9 bases unmatched. CDR3 sequence: CASNGLAGGRISTDTQYF. For the CDR3, the DNA is TGTGCCAGCAACGGACTAGCGGGGGGCCGCATTAGCACAGATACGCAGTATTTT.

This chain links TRBV28 with TRBJ2-7; D gene unclear. The ends were cut back, 6 bases at V and 4 bases at J, with 16 bases in the middle. Germline assignment: CDR1 MDHEN and CDR2 SYDVKM. The CDR3 has 14 residues. The CDR3 nucleotides read TGTGCCAGCAGCCCCCATGCCGCTCCGTACGAGCAGTACGTC. Residues: CASSPHAAPYEQYV.

The table lists this clonotype with a few counts. This chain joins TRBV4-1 and TRBJ2-1; unclear D gene. Germline-derived CDR1 and CDR2 are MGHRA and YSYEKL. Trimming took 0 bases from V and 0 from J, leaving 9 bases between them. The CDR3 extends over 16 amino acids. This CDR3 reads CASSQEGQSSYNEQFF. DNA for the CDR3: TGCGCCAGCAGCCAAGAAGGCCAGAGCTCCTACAATGAGCAGTTCTTC.

This clonotype showed up just once. V usage is TRBV6-6 and J usage is TRBJ2-7, with D tentatively TRBD2 (7 bases). V was pared by 0 bases and J by 4 bases, with 13 bases between. Germline lookup yields CDR1 MNHNY and CDR2 SVGAGI (reference sequence). The CDR3 length is 15 residues. DNA for the CDR3: TGTGCCAGCAGTTACTCGAGGGGGGGCCATTACGAGCAGTACGTC. It translates to CASSYSRGGHYEQYV.

The rearrangement uses TRBV19 and TRBJ2-1, with a possible D match to TRBD1 (6 bases). The CDR3 extends over 18 amino acids. Deletions cut 5 bases from V and 4 bases from J, with 24 bases between. Germline-derived CDR1 and CDR2 are LNHDA and SQIVND (reference sequence). The CDR3 DNA reads as TGTGCCAGTAGTGCCCCAGAGAAAAATGACAGGCGGTACAATGAGCAGTTCTTC. Translated, it gives CASSAPEKNDRRYNEQFF.

The chain employs TRBV24-1 and TRBJ2-1, with 12 bases that match TRBD2. Trimming took 4 bases from V and 3 from J; bases not matched to a gene: 6. CDR3 length: 17 residues. Germline V CDR1 and CDR2: KGHDR, SFDVKD. The CDR3 reads CATSDTRLAGDYNEQFF. In nucleotides, the CDR3 is TGTGCCACCAGTGACACCCGACTAGCGGGGGACTACAATGAGCAGTTCTTC.